A single sample is the source of the 20 T cell receptor beta chains below, sequenced in a study of blood T cell repertoires in COVID-19. Only in-frame clones appear in the TCRdb table, and some are missing; sequencing was by immunoSEQ multiplex PCR. Here the sample spans 450,000 or so clones, around nine tenths being singletons. The sequenced material came from peripheral blood. The receptors were gathered from a woman aged 40 to 50 with COVID-19, enrolled during active disease.

This chain uses TRBV29-1 with TRBJ1-2, with D unresolved. The CDR3 contains 10 residues. V lost 2 bases and J 6 bases, leaving 4 bases between the germline ends. The germline gives CDR1 SQVTM, CDR2 ANQGSEA. CDR3 loop: CSVEHNGYTF. The CDR3 DNA sequence: TGCAGCGTTGAACACAATGGCTACACCTTC.

The table lists this clone with a few counts. The rearrangement uses TRBV27 and TRBJ1-5; 8 bases are a match to TRBD1. CDR1 and CDR2 (germline): MNHEY, SMNVEV (reference sequence). This CDR3 has 15 residues. Germline trimming cut 6 bases from V and 3 bases from J; bases unmatched to any gene: 7. The CDR3 region is CASRPTTGANQPQHF. The CDR3 DNA reads TGTGCCAGCAGACCAACGACAGGGGCCAATCAGCCCCAGCATTTT.

The chain combines TRBV7-8 with TRBJ2-3; 7 bases match TRBD2. The CDR3 has 15 residues. From germline, CDR1 is SGHVS and CDR2 FQNEAQ. The V segment lost 5 bases and the J segment 4 bases; nucleotides outside the gene matches: 9. In nucleotides, the CDR3 is TGTGCCAGCAGCCGAGGGGCTAGCGGTCCAGATACGCAGTATTTT. Encoded protein: CASSRGASGPDTQYF.

This sequence joins TRBV28 and TRBJ1-5; no reliable D call. V shed 2 bases and J shed 7 bases, with 12 bases lying between them. Germline V gene data show CDR1 as MDHEN and CDR2 as SYDVKM. This CDR3 is built from 14 residues. The chain's CDR3 is CASSLRVAQQPQHF. CDR3 in DNA: TGTGCCAGCAGTTTACGAGTAGCCCAACAGCCCCAGCATTTT.

A note on this clone: Different DNA sequences within this sample yield the same CDR3. This chain joins TRBV28 and TRBJ1-5; possibly TRBD1 for D (5 bases). Trimming removed 3 bases from V and 4 bases from J, with 13 bases in between. The CDR3 is 15 residues long. CDR1 and CDR2 from the germline V gene are MDHEN and SYDVKM. The CDR3 protein is CASSFGGRANQPQHF. The CDR3 bases are TGTGCCAGCAGTTTCGGGGGTCGAGCAAATCAGCCCCAGCATTTT.

The chain uses TRBV5-1 and TRBJ1-1; 9 nucleotides agree with TRBD1. The junction had 7 bases not matched to a gene; V was cut back by 0 bases and J by 4 bases. This CDR3 has 16 residues. In germline, CDR1 is SGHRS, CDR2 YFSETQ. CDR3 region: CASSLATGGAATEAFF. The CDR3 nucleotides read TGCGCCAGCAGCTTGGCCACAGGGGGCGCTGCCACTGAAGCTTTCTTT.

V gene TRBV15 combines with J gene TRBJ1-1, with 9 positions matching TRBD1. The CDR3 has 13 amino acids. V was pared by 3 bases and J by 6 bases, with 2 bases of the junction left unmatched. The germline gives CDR1 LNHNV, CDR2 YYDKDF (reference sequence). The DNA for the CDR3 is TGTGCCACCAGCAGGGGACAGGGATCTGAAGCTTTCTTT. It is translated as CATSRGQGSEAFF.

The gene calls are TRBV3-1 (or the pseudogene TRBV3-2) and TRBJ2-6; TRBD1 might be the D (6 bases). From germline, CDR1 is LGHDT and CDR2 YNNKEL (reference sequence). Between the trimmed V and J ends, which lost 4 bases and 1 base, there was a span of 11 bases. The CDR3 contains 16 residues. The CDR3, as DNA: TGTGCCAGCAGCCCCAGGGGCGGGTCTGGGGCCAACGTCCTGACTTTC. Residues: CASSPRGGSGANVLTF.

The rearrangement uses TRBV18 and TRBJ1-6, with D uncertain. CDR3 length: 15 residues. The germline V gene has CDR1 KGHSH and CDR2 LQKENI. V shed 4 bases and J shed 7 bases, with 14 bases lying between them. CDR3 loop: CASSLRTLDNSPLHF. CDR3 coding DNA: TGTGCCAGCTCACTCCGGACTTTAGACAATTCACCCCTCCACTTT.

The genes are TRBV19 and TRBJ2-3, with 8 bases matching TRBD2. Germline V gene data show CDR1 as LNHDA and CDR2 as SQIVND (reference sequence). This CDR3 contains 16 residues. V was pared by 4 bases and J by 0 bases, with 6 bases of the junction left unmatched. CDR3 amino acids: CASSRIAGTSTDTQYF. CDR3 DNA: TGTGCCAGTAGTAGAATAGCGGGAACTAGCACAGATACGCAGTATTTT.

This rearrangement joins TRBV5-1 to TRBJ2-3; TRBD2 matches 7 bases. Trimming cost V 3 bases and J 3 bases; bases outside gene matches: 7. Per the germline V gene, CDR1 is SGHRS and CDR2 is YFSETQ. The length of the CDR3 is 15 residues. In DNA, the CDR3 is TGCGCCAGCAGCTCGGCGGGGGATCGGACAGATACGCAGTATTTT. Translated, it gives CASSSAGDRTDTQYF.

This clone has a single count. V is TRBV6-6 and J is TRBJ1-1; possible D gene TRBD1, 6 bases. CDR1 is MNHNY, CDR2 SVGAGI, per germline (reference sequence). Trimming pared 6 bases from V and 1 base from J, leaving 12 bases between. The CDR3 contains 14 residues. This chain's CDR3 is CASSPQQGNTEAFF. CDR3 DNA sequence: TGTGCCAGCAGCCCCCAACAGGGGAACACTGAAGCTTTCTTT.

This chain joins TRBV25-1 and TRBJ1-6, with 10 bases aligning to TRBD1. V lost 10 bases to trimming and J lost 7 bases; unmatched junction nucleotides: 7. Germline V gives CDR1 MGHDK, CDR2 SYGVNS. The CDR3 covers 14 residues. In DNA, the CDR3 is TGTGCCACAGCCGTGGACAGGGGGAATTCACCCCTCCACTTT. Translated: CATAVDRGNSPLHF.

This chain connects TRBV5-1 to TRBJ2-1, with 9 nucleotides matching TRBD1. The CDR3 length is 14 residues. The germline gives CDR1 SGHRS, CDR2 YFSETQ. Trimming at V came to 4 bases and at J to 4 bases, leaving 3 bases not matched to a gene. The CDR3 sequence: CASSQTGGYNEQFF. In nucleotides, the CDR3 is TGCGCCAGCAGCCAGACAGGGGGGTACAATGAGCAGTTCTTC.

The chain recombines TRBV19 with TRBJ1-2; 8 positions agree with TRBD1. The length of the CDR3 is 14 residues. Trimming took 4 bases from V and 7 from J; bases not matched to a gene: 8. Germline V gene sequence: CDR1 LNHDA, CDR2 SQIVND (reference sequence). The CDR3 DNA sequence: TGTGCCAGTAGTACCGGACAGGGATTTGCTGGCTACACCTTC. This gives the protein CASSTGQGFAGYTF.

V gene TRBV2 combines with J gene TRBJ1-1; TRBD1 aligns across 11 bases. Germline assignment: CDR1 SNHLY and CDR2 FYNNEI. J gave up 4 bases and V 6 bases, and 4 bases lay outside the gene matches. The CDR3 is 14 amino acids. In nucleotides, the CDR3 is TGTGCCAGCAGGGCGGACAGGGGGCCCACTGAAGCTTTCTTT. Residues: CASRADRGPTEAFF. The complete variable domain, with remaining parts taken from reference TRBV2 and TRBJ1-1, reads EPEVTQTPSHQVTQMGQEVILRCVPISNHLYFYWYRQILGQKVEFLVSFYNNEISEKSEIFDDQFSVERPDGSNFTLKIRSTKLEDSAMYFCASRADRGPTEAFFGQGTRLTVV.

The rearrangement joins TRBV9 to TRBJ1-2; tentative D call: TRBD1 (6 bases). This CDR3 region has 15 residues. V lost 0 bases, J lost 4 bases, and 13 bases lay in between. Germline CDR1 reads SGDLS; CDR2 reads YYNGEE. The CDR3 region is CASSVDPGATYGYTF. CDR3 nucleotide sequence: TGTGCCAGCAGCGTAGACCCAGGGGCAACCTATGGCTACACCTTC.

This chain links TRBV30 with TRBJ1-2; D is unclear. CDR3 length: 12 amino acids. The germline V gene has CDR1 GTSNPN and CDR2 SVGIG (reference sequence). The ends were cut back, 3 bases at V and 4 bases at J, with 9 bases in the middle. The CDR3 DNA reads as TGTGCCTGGAGCGTAAGGAGCTATGGCTACACCTTC. Its translation is CAWSVRSYGYTF.

V is TRBV7-8 and J is TRBJ1-2, with 7 bases identical to TRBD1. This CDR3 spans 14 amino acids. With 5 bases clipped from V and 1 base from J, the junction kept 4 bases outside the gene matches. From germline, CDR1 is SGHVS and CDR2 FQNEAQ. As DNA, the CDR3 is TGTGCCAGCAGCCAAGGGACAGTTAACTATGGCTACACCTTC. It codes for CASSQGTVNYGYTF. Looking up the rest from reference TRBV7-8 and TRBJ1-2 gives the full variable domain: GAGVSQSPRYKVAKRGQDVALRCDPISGHVSLFWYQQALGQGPEFLTYFQNEAQLDKSGLPSDRFFAERPEGSVSTLKIQRTQQEDSAVYLCASSQGTVNYGYTFGSGTRLTVV.

This clone came up once. The genes are TRBV7-9 and TRBJ2-7; D not resolved. Per the germline V gene, CDR1 is SEHNR and CDR2 is FQNEAQ (reference sequence). V lost 5 bases, J lost 0 bases, and 5 bases lay in between. The CDR3 length is 12 residues. The CDR3 coding sequence is TGTGCCAGCAGCCCCCACTCCTACGAGCAGTACTTC. Protein: CASSPHSYEQYF.